The clone carrying this T cell receptor (beta chain) was seen a handful of times. This entry comes from a study of blood T cells in healthy people across ages. The CDR3 runs 15 residues. With V trimmed by 3 bases and J by 5 bases, 8 bases remained unmatched. Germline V gives CDR1 KGHDR, CDR2 SFDVKD. Primers used in a second PCR of about 6 to 11 cycles were a sample-barcoded 5' primer and a J-beta primer mix. TCRdb called the 5' RACE reads again in MiXCR, with one record for every CDR3 protein. The sample carries about 1.4 million distinct CDR3 sequences, approximately 59% recorded once. This receptor was taken from a man aged 18 to 35 in good health. Sequenced: blood. V and J are TRBV24-1 and TRBJ2-5, with 7 bases identical to TRBD1. The CDR3 region is CATSDPGQAGETQYF. The CDR3 nucleotides are TGTGCCACCAGTGATCCAGGACAGGCAGGGGAGACCCAGTACTTC.